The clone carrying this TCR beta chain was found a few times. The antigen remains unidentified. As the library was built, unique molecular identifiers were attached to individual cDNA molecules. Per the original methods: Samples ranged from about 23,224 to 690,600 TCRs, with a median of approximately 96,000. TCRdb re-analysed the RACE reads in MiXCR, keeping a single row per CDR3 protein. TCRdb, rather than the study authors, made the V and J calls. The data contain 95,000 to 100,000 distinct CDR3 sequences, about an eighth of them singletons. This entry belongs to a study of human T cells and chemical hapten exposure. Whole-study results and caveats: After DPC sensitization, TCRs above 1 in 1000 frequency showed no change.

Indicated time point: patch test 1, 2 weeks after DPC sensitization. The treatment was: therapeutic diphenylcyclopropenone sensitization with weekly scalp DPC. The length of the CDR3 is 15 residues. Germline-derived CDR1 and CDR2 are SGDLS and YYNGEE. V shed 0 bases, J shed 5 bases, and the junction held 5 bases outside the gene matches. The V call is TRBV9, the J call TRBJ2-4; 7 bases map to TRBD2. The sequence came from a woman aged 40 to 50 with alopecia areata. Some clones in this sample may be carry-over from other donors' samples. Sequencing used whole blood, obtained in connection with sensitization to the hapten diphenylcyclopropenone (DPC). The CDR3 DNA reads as TGTGCCAGCAGCGTAGGTAGCGGGCGGCAAAACATTCAGTACTTC. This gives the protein CASSVGSGRQNIQYF.